This T cell receptor (beta chain) was sequenced for a study of blood T cell repertoires in COVID-19. Methods used by the authors: Amplified reference gene primers provided the basis for estimating nucleated cell counts. Libraries were prepared by immunoSEQ multiplex PCR; TCRdb keeps only in-frame clonotypes and omits some of them. V, J and clone size were drawn from that table, and D and trimming were deduced from the DNA. The sample lists 270,000 or so clones, roughly 84% seen once, with more than 1.2% in the top ten. The trim removed 5 bases at V and 1 base at J, leaving 11 bases unmatched. CDR1 and CDR2 (germline): SGHNT, YENEEA. This CDR3 is 18 amino acids long.

The chain uses TRBV11-3 and TRBJ2-1; 10 nucleotides align to TRBD2. This clonotype originated in a human donor with COVID-19, enrolled during active disease. The donor label of this sample is uncertain. Sequencing used peripheral blood. The CDR3 loop is CASSPRSSGRTSYNEQFF. CDR3 nucleotide sequence: TGTGCCAGCAGCCCACGGTCTAGCGGGAGAACGTCCTACAATGAGCAGTTCTTC.